These 13 T cell receptor beta chains share one sample of origin, sequenced in a study of blood T cell repertoires in COVID-19. Method: immunoSEQ multiplex PCR; TCRdb's copy keeps in-frame clones and lacks some. The table has over 150,000 clones, 90% seen once. Source material: peripheral blood. These receptors all come from a man aged 45-65 years with acute or convalescent COVID-19.

The gene calls are TRBV18 and TRBJ2-1, with 8 bases identical to TRBD2. Trimming at V came to 2 bases and at J to 7 bases, leaving 10 bases not matched to a gene. CDR3 size: 16 residues. From germline, CDR1 is KGHSH and CDR2 LQKENI. This CDR3 reads CASSPLVGRAGNEQFF. In DNA, the CDR3 is TGTGCCAGCTCACCATTGGTCGGGAGGGCCGGGAATGAGCAGTTCTTC.

V is TRBV5-1 and J is TRBJ2-1, with TRBD2 matching over 8 bases. CDR3 length equals 16 residues. Germline V gene data show CDR1 as SGHRS and CDR2 as YFSETQ. Trimming removed 4 bases from V and 9 bases from J; junction bases left unmatched: 15. CDR3 in amino acids: CASSPPGQREYAEQFF. Here the CDR3 DNA reads TGCGCCAGCAGCCCCCCCGGTCAGCGGGAGTACGCTGAGCAGTTCTTC.

The CDR3 sequence is CASRDTGGRTEAFF. CDR3 DNA: TGTGCCAGTAGGGACACAGGGGGACGAACTGAAGCTTTCTTT. The gene calls are TRBV19 and TRBJ1-1; TRBD1 matches 8 bases. Germline V lookup: CDR1 LNHDA, CDR2 SQIVND (reference sequence). The CDR3 sequence is 14 residues long. V shed 6 bases and J 5 bases; nucleotides not matched to a gene: 8.

The chain recombines TRBV2 with TRBJ2-5; TRBD2 matches 10 bases. V was pared by 3 bases and J by 5 bases, with 6 bases of the junction left unmatched. This CDR3 region has 15 residues. Germline V gives CDR1 SNHLY, CDR2 FYNNEI. CDR3 bases: TGTGCCAGCAGTGATATAGCGGGAGGCCGGGAGACCCAGTACTTC. Protein: CASSDIAGGRETQYF.

The rearrangement uses TRBV4-2 and TRBJ2-7, with TRBD2 matching 7 bases. The CDR3 totals 16 residues. V gave up 0 bases and J gave up 0 bases; unmatched junction bases: 5. Germline lookup yields CDR1 LGHNA and CDR2 YNFKEQ. CDR3 bases: TGTGCCAGCAGCCAAGATGCAGCGGGAAGCTCCTACGAGCAGTACTTC. Translating gives CASSQDAAGSSYEQYF.

This chain connects TRBV28 to TRBJ1-5; 9 bases fit TRBD1. J was trimmed by 6 bases and V by 4 bases; bases with no gene match: 7. Germline V gene data show CDR1 as MDHEN and CDR2 as SYDVKM. The CDR3 spans 15 residues. DNA of the CDR3: TGTGCCAGCAGTTCCGGGACAGGGTACAGTCAGCCCCAGCATTTT. This translates into CASSSGTGYSQPQHF.

V gene TRBV29-1 combines with J gene TRBJ1-2; D is perhaps TRBD1 (5 bases). Germline V gives CDR1 SQVTM, CDR2 ANQGSEA. The V end lost 7 bases, the J end lost 8 bases, and 23 bases lay between the germline ends. The length of the CDR3 is 14 residues. In nucleotides, the CDR3 is TGCAGCGCCTCCGTCTTGATAGGGGTAGGGGGCTACACCTTC. It codes for CSASVLIGVGGYTF.

The rearrangement uses TRBV19 and TRBJ1-5, with D perhaps TRBD1 (5 bases). The CDR3 sequence is 15 residues long. The germline V gene has CDR1 LNHDA and CDR2 SQIVND (reference sequence). The V and J ends lost 10 bases and 3 bases respectively, with 19 bases between them. The CDR3 sequence is CATRIETAANQPQHF. CDR3 nucleotide sequence: TGTGCCACCAGAATAGAGACAGCAGCCAATCAGCCCCAGCATTTT.

The V gene is TRBV2, the J gene TRBJ2-3; 14 bases map to TRBD2. V lost 10 bases and J lost 3; bases outside the gene matches: 6. CDR1 and CDR2 from the germline V gene are SNHLY and FYNNEI. This CDR3 comprises 15 residues. The CDR3 DNA sequence: TGTGCCACCCGGACTAGCGGGGGGATAACAGATACGCAGTATTTT. Its translation is CATRTSGGITDTQYF.

This clone occurred once. The rearrangement uses TRBV10-3 and TRBJ2-5, with 13 bases lining up with TRBD2. V lost 4 bases to trimming and J lost 5 bases; unmatched junction nucleotides: 10. Germline-derived CDR1 and CDR2 are ENHRY and SYGVKD. The CDR3 consists of 17 residues. CDR3 nucleotides: TGTGCCATCAGTGCGACTAGCGGGGGGAGGGCTGGGGAGACCCAGTACTTC. This gives the protein CAISATSGGRAGETQYF.

For the CDR3, the DNA is TGTGCCAGTAGTAGCGGGGGGGTTTACAATGAGCAGTTCTTC. Translation gives CASSSGGVYNEQFF. This chain links TRBV19 with TRBJ2-1; 9 nucleotides agree with TRBD2. The V segment lost 4 bases and the J segment 4 bases; nucleotides outside the gene matches: 2. The germline CDR1 and CDR2 sequences are LNHDA and SQIVND (reference sequence). The CDR3 is 14 amino acids.

This rearrangement joins TRBV7-2 to TRBJ2-2; D possibly corresponds to TRBD1 (5 bases). Trimming took off 2 bases at V and 6 bases at J, with 10 bases between the two ends. This CDR3 is built from 14 residues. The germline CDR1 and CDR2 sequences are SGHTA and FQGNSA. The CDR3 loop is CASSLQQVSGELFF. The CDR3 nucleotides are TGTGCCAGCAGCTTACAACAGGTCTCCGGGGAGCTGTTTTTT.

The chain has TRBV7-9 and TRBJ2-5; 9 bases fit TRBD2. With 5 bases clipped from V and 1 base from J, the junction kept 2 bases outside the gene matches. CDR3 length: 14 amino acids. Germline V gene sequence: CDR1 SEHNR, CDR2 FQNEAQ (reference sequence). The DNA of the CDR3 is TGTGCCAGCAGCCGCGGGGGGGCCCAAGAGACCCAGTACTTC. This translates into CASSRGGAQETQYF.